These T cell receptor beta chains were read from a single sample in a study of CD8 T cells in ankylosing spondylitis. TCRdb itself ran the 5' RACE reads through MiXCR, one entry per CDR3 protein. This sample has a few hundred thousand distinct CDR3 sequences; roughly 20% occur once, and the top ten carry 3.5%. The source material was blood, either unsorted or a sorted T cell fraction (not recorded which). These receptors were obtained from a female donor with ankylosing spondylitis or in good health (not recorded which). Both conserved end residues are part of each CDR3. The D gene is left open where the match is weak. Size is stated for part of the rows, as once, few or many counts, or as a class when the clone is expanded.

.,TRBJ2-6,TRBD1,TRBV6-2/TRBV6-3,CASSPTGAPLTF,TGTGCCAGCAGCCCCACAGGGGCCCCCTTGACTTTC
few,TRBJ2-1,.,TRBV19,CASTGGPYNEQFF,TGTGCCAGTACGGGCGGACCCTACAATGAGCAGTTCTTC
.,TRBJ2-7,TRBD2,TRBV6-1,CASRPGTSGGYEQYF,TGTGCCAGCAGACCCGGGACTAGCGGGGGCTACGAGCAGTACTTC
.,TRBJ1-5,TRBD1,TRBV25-1,CASPRPGQGHQPQHF,TGTGCCAGCCCTCGCCCGGGACAGGGTCACCAGCCCCAGCATTTT
once,TRBJ2-3,.,TRBV7-2,CASSFNLAGDTQYF,TGTGCCAGCAGCTTTAACCTAGCTGGGGATACGCAGTATTTT
few,TRBJ1-4,.,TRBV7-6,CASSAGPNEKLFF,TGTGCCAGCAGCGCCGGGCCGAATGAAAAACTGTTTTTT
many,TRBJ1-5,TRBD1,TRBV10-3,CATTGNWNQPQHF,TGTGCCACGACAGGGAATTGGAATCAGCCCCAGCATTTT
few,TRBJ2-1,.,TRBV9,CASTAAGSPSYNEQFF,TGTGCCAGCACGGCGGCGGGATCACCCTCCTACAATGAGCAGTTCTTC
.,TRBJ1-2,.,TRBV20-1,CSASPGHRGGYTF,TGCAGTGCTTCTCCGGGACACAGAGGCGGCTACACCTTC
many,TRBJ1-2,.,TRBV20-1,CSAPTLQIFPF,TGCAGTGCTCCAACGCTACAGATTTTTCCCTTC
.,TRBJ2-6,.,TRBV20-1,CSARSPSGIGANVLTF,TGCAGTGCTAGATCCCCGTCAGGGATAGGGGCCAACGTCCTGACTTTC
few,TRBJ2-7,.,TRBV12-3/TRBV12-4,CASSLLQGGEQYF,TGTGCCAGCAGTTTGCTACAGGGAGGTGAGCAGTACTTC
.,TRBJ1-1,.,TRBV6-2/TRBV6-3,CASSPRQAVAFF,TGTGCCAGCAGTCCCCGACAGGCTGTAGCTTTCTTT
.,TRBJ2-1,.,TRBV5-5,CASSLGATVGGQFF,TGTGCCAGCAGCTTGGGGGCCACCGTAGGCGGGCAGTTCTTC
few,TRBJ1-1,.,TRBV18,CASSPQGGRTEAFF,TGTGCCAGCTCACCGCAGGGAGGCAGGACTGAAGCTTTCTTT
few,TRBJ2-7,TRBD2,TRBV27,CASSYGLAGGRLYEQYF,TGTGCCAGCAGTTATGGTTTAGCGGGAGGTCGATTGTACGAGCAGTACTTC
few,TRBJ2-2,.,TRBV4-3,CASSQDRIGELFF,TGCGCCAGCAGCCAAGATAGGATCGGGGAGCTGTTTTTT
once,TRBJ1-1,.,TRBV7-9,CASSLGGTSAFTEAFF,TGTGCCAGCAGCTTGGGTGGGACCAGTGCGTTCACTGAAGCTTTCTTT
.,TRBJ2-7,.,TRBV6-5,CASSSLGGYEQYF,TGTGCCAGCAGTTCTCTAGGGGGCTACGAGCAGTACTTC
few,TRBJ2-1,TRBD2,TRBV30,CAWSSTRTSGSGLNEQFF,TGTGCCTGGAGTTCAACCCGGACTAGCGGGAGTGGTCTCAATGAGCAGTTCTTC
.,TRBJ1-2,.,TRBV12-3/TRBV12-4,CASSLSIGTSIF,TGTGCCAGCAGCCTCTCTATAGGGACTTCAATCTTC
few,TRBJ1-6,.,TRBV27,CASSLQGMGSPLHF,TGTGCCAGCAGTCTACAGGGTATGGGTTCACCCCTCCACTTT
.,TRBJ2-2,.,TRBV7-9,CASSQDGLQWAGELFF,TGTGCCAGCAGCCAGGATGGCCTCCAATGGGCCGGGGAGCTGTTTTTT
.,TRBJ1-6,.,TRBV20-1,CSARLPESYNSPLHF,TGCAGTGCTAGACTCCCGGAGTCCTATAATTCACCCCTCCACTTT
.,TRBJ2-5,TRBD2,TRBV12-3/TRBV12-4,CASSPPGGRAGETQYF,TGTGCCAGCAGTCCCCCTGGCGGGAGGGCCGGGGAGACCCAGTACTTC
.,TRBJ2-3,.,TRBV9,CASSVAPGQGTDTQYF,TGTGCCAGCAGCGTCGCTCCGGGACAAGGAACAGATACGCAGTATTTT
few,TRBJ2-1,TRBD1,TRBV29-1,CSVQKKRGTGVYNEQFF,TGCAGCGTTCAGAAAAAACGCGGGACAGGGGTGTACAATGAGCAGTTCTTC
few,TRBJ1-2,TRBD1,TRBV11-2,CASSQNRGRKYGYTF,TGTGCCAGCAGCCAAAACAGGGGGCGAAAGTATGGCTACACCTTC
.,TRBJ2-3,TRBD2,TRBV7-2,CASNRGRVTDTQYF,TGTGCCAGCAACCGCGGGAGAGTCACAGATACGCAGTATTTT
.,TRBJ2-1,.,TRBV9,CASSVPGKNEQFF,TGTGCCAGCAGCGTACCAGGGAAGAATGAGCAGTTCTTC
.,TRBJ1-1,.,TRBV2,CASRPRGTADTEAFF,TGTGCCAGCCGACCCCGGGGGACGGCAGACACTGAAGCTTTCTTT
.,TRBJ2-2,TRBD2,TRBV6-5,CASSLTSGSLRTGELFF,TGTGCCAGCAGTTTGACTAGCGGGAGTCTAAGGACCGGGGAGCTGTTTTTT
few,TRBJ1-3,.,TRBV20-1,CSAQEYTGRNTIYF,TGCAGTGCTCAAGAATATACAGGCCGCAACACCATATATTTT